This record concerns one T cell receptor (beta chain) sequence. Its specificity is unknown. The data stem from a study of beta chain features in type 1 diabetes. The wider study: Healthy donors and patients showed comparable age, gender and cell yields.

Since all of the isolated RNA was reverse transcribed, expressed TCRB transcripts were what got sequenced. Some clones are missing from TCRdb's copy, which holds only in-frame ones; the method was immunoSEQ multiplex PCR. Here the sample spans some 350,000 clones, around 10% being singletons. Findings and caveats of the study: More deletions and fewer insertions at VDJ junctions were found in patients with type 1 diabetes. Whether TCRB rearrangement is influenced by HLA type was left unresolved in this analysis. TCRB CDR3 length was moderately but significantly reduced in all four CD4+ subsets of Type 1 diabetes patients.

The source material was central memory CD4+ T cells from blood. The sequence was obtained from a man aged 25 to 40 with type 1 diabetes.

In nucleotides, the CDR3 is TGCAGCGTTGAAGGGCTAGCGGGAGGACTGCGTAGTGAGCAGTTCTTC. Translating gives CSVEGLAGGLRSEQFF. The chain carries TRBV29-1 and TRBJ2-1; 11 positions match TRBD2. Germline CDR1 reads SQVTM; CDR2 reads ANQGSEA. With 1 base clipped from V and 9 bases from J, the junction kept 11 bases outside the gene matches. This CDR3 region has 16 residues.